This record looks at one T cell receptor beta chain sequence and its context. The junction departs from germline at one end; a sequencing error may be responsible. Through a sample-barcoded 5' primer and a J-beta primer mix, a second PCR was run for about 7 to 12 cycles. MiXCR, run by TCRdb on the 5' RACE reads, gives a single entry per CDR3 protein. The sample consists of 550,000 to 700,000 distinct CDR3 sequences, 25% to 30% of them appearing once. The CDR3 has 18 amino acids. Looked up from germline, CDR1 is SGHTA and CDR2 is FQGNSA. This record belongs to a study of blood T cells in healthy people across ages. Study overall: Through template switching, about one barcoded beta molecule was captured per two T cells, as measured in model experiments.

Extraction of total RNA produced a minimum of 5.5 micrograms from each sample. This chain connects TRBV7-2 to TRBJ2-4; perhaps TRBD1 as D (6 bases). The clonotype originates from a woman aged 70-85 years in good health. The sequenced sample consisted of blood. In nucleotides, the CDR3 is TGTGCCAGCAGCTTATTCTCAGGGGATGGATCGGCCAAAAACATTCAGTGCTTC. This gives the protein CASSLFSGDGSAKNIQCF.